The 17 T cell receptor beta chains in this list originate from one sample, sequenced in a study of T cell responses to AZD1222 COVID-19 vaccine. Data came from immunoSEQ multiplex PCR; TCRdb stores just in-frame clones and leaves some out. This table has 100,000 or so clones, roughly 89% appearing once. The specimen comprised peripheral blood, sampled on day 0 of AZD1222 vaccination. These receptors came from an adult in good health.

The V gene is TRBV6-6, the J gene TRBJ2-3, with D unresolved. The CDR3 covers 13 residues. V was clipped by 2 bases and J by 4 bases, with 7 bases between them. Germline lookup yields CDR1 MNHNY and CDR2 SVGAGI (reference sequence). CDR3 in DNA: TGTGCCAGCAGTTACAGGTTCGCAGATACGCAGTATTTT. As protein: CASSYRFADTQYF.

This chain uses TRBV7-2 with TRBJ2-7; maybe TRBD1 (5 bases). Trimming took off 2 bases at V and 7 bases at J, with 12 bases between the two ends. Germline loops: CDR1 SGHTA, CDR2 FQGNSA. The CDR3 length is 13 residues. This CDR3 reads CASSLTGRAEQYF. As DNA, the CDR3 is TGTGCCAGCAGCTTAACAGGCCGGGCTGAGCAGTACTTC.

V and J are TRBV5-6 and TRBJ1-1; possible D gene TRBD1, 6 bases. The CDR3 totals 14 residues. Trimming took off 3 bases at V and 5 bases at J, with 14 bases between the two ends. Germline values: CDR1 SGHDT, CDR2 YYEEEE. CDR3 sequence: CASSSIQGRTEAFF. The CDR3, as DNA: TGTGCCAGCAGCTCGATACAGGGAAGGACTGAAGCTTTCTTT.

The chain is built from TRBV18 and TRBJ1-2; D may be TRBD1 (5 bases). This CDR3 spans 13 amino acids. Trimming removed 5 bases at V and 3 bases at J, with 10 bases between. Germline V gene sequence: CDR1 KGHSH, CDR2 LQKENI. In nucleotides, the CDR3 is TGTGCCAGCTCAACAGGACCCTACTATGGCTACACCTTC. Translating gives CASSTGPYYGYTF.

The chain combines TRBV24-1 with TRBJ2-1; perhaps TRBD2 as D (5 bases). Germline V gives CDR1 KGHDR, CDR2 SFDVKD. With 4 bases removed from V and 5 bases from J, the gap between germline ends came to 11 bases. CDR3 length equals 14 residues. DNA for the CDR3: TGTGCCACCAGTGACTCGTGGGAGCACAATGAGCAGTTCTTC. Its protein product is CATSDSWEHNEQFF.

CDR3 in amino acids: CASSPGLGTGELFF. The CDR3, as DNA: TGTGCCAGCAGCCCCGGGCTGGGCACCGGGGAGCTGTTTTTT. V and J are TRBV7-2 and TRBJ2-2; D gene uncertain. This CDR3 has 14 residues. V lost 5 bases and J lost 4, with 11 bases in between. Germline V gene data show CDR1 as SGHTA and CDR2 as FQGNSA.

This chain links TRBV2 with TRBJ2-2; no reliable D call. The CDR3 length is 15 residues. Between the trimmed V and J ends, which lost 3 bases and 3 bases, there was a span of 11 bases. Germline V gene lookup returns CDR1 SNHLY and CDR2 FYNNEI. CDR3 in amino acids: CASSELQSYTGELFF. In DNA, the CDR3 is TGTGCCAGCAGTGAGTTGCAGTCATACACCGGGGAGCTGTTTTTT.

V gene TRBV6-5 combines with J gene TRBJ1-1; weak D call: TRBD1 (5 bases). V was trimmed by 0 bases and J by 6 bases, leaving 11 bases between them. The length of the CDR3 is 14 residues. Germline CDR1 and CDR2: MNHEY and SVGAGI. CDR3 DNA sequence: TGTGCCAGCAGTTACTCGAGGAGGGGACCTGAAGCTTTCTTT. This codes for CASSYSRRGPEAFF.

The gene calls are TRBV18 and TRBJ1-6; TRBD1 matches at 11 bases. The CDR3 covers 16 residues. The junction had 7 bases not matched to a gene; V was cut back by 3 bases and J by 9 bases. Germline V CDR1 and CDR2: KGHSH, LQKENI. The chain's CDR3 is CASSPVLGTGGSPLHF. CDR3 sequence (DNA): TGTGCCAGCTCACCTGTATTGGGGACAGGGGGTTCACCCCTCCACTTT.

This chain joins TRBV4-3 and TRBJ1-4; TRBD1 matches at 7 bases. Germline V gene sequence: CDR1 LGHNA, CDR2 YSLEER. This CDR3 contains 16 residues. V dropped 1 base and J dropped 0; count of bases not matched to a gene: 2. The CDR3 reads CASSQGTGATNEKLFF. The CDR3 DNA follows: TGCGCCAGCAGCCAAGGTACAGGGGCAACTAATGAAAAACTGTTTTTT.

The V and J genes are TRBV7-9 and TRBJ1-1, with D uncertain. Germline CDR1 is SEHNR and CDR2 is FQNEAQ (reference sequence). V was cut by 7 bases and J by 0 bases, with 12 bases left in between. CDR3 length: 14 amino acids. The CDR3 protein is CASTLVQLNTEAFF. The CDR3 DNA sequence: TGTGCCAGCACGCTAGTGCAGTTGAACACTGAAGCTTTCTTT. The complete variable domain, with remaining parts taken from reference TRBV7-9 and TRBJ1-1, reads DTGVSQNPRHKITKRGQNVTFRCDPISEHNRLYWYRQTLGQGPEFLTYFQNEAQLEKSRLLSDRFSAERPKGSFSTLEIQRTEQGDSAMYLCASTLVQLNTEAFFGQGTRLTVV.

The chain has TRBV7-7 and TRBJ1-3; D is possibly TRBD1 (5 bases). This CDR3 comprises 15 residues. In germline, CDR1 is SSHAT, CDR2 FNYEAQ (reference sequence). V was clipped by 1 base and J by 0 bases, with 7 bases between them. CDR3 protein: CASSLGQSSGNTIYF. In DNA, the CDR3 is TGTGCCAGCAGCTTAGGACAGAGCTCTGGAAACACCATATATTTT.

V usage is TRBV2 and J usage is TRBJ2-6; D is possibly TRBD2 (6 bases). Per germline, CDR1 SNHLY and CDR2 FYNNEI. The CDR3 covers 15 residues. V was pared by 5 bases and J by 0 bases, with 8 bases between. The chain's CDR3 is CASSTSRSGANVLTF. The CDR3 region has the DNA TGTGCCAGCAGTACTAGCCGCTCTGGGGCCAACGTCCTGACTTTC.

The chain uses TRBV14 and TRBJ1-4; no firm D call. The V gene lost 0 bases and the J gene lost 2 bases, with 16 bases spanning the gap. From germline, CDR1 is SGHDN and CDR2 FVKESK. This CDR3 is 18 amino acids long. The CDR3 spells CASSQDLVRGPTNEKLFF. The CDR3 DNA is TGTGCCAGCAGCCAAGATCTAGTACGTGGACCGACTAATGAAAAACTGTTTTTT.

The chain combines TRBV3-1 (or the pseudogene TRBV3-2) with TRBJ2-1; TRBD2 aligns across 14 bases. Trimming cost V 4 bases and J 4 bases; bases outside gene matches: 12. The CDR3 loop spans 19 amino acids. Germline assignment: CDR1 LGHDT and CDR2 YNNKEL (reference sequence). The CDR3: CASSRRLAGGSLGYNEQFF. CDR3 sequence (DNA): TGTGCCAGCAGCCGGAGACTAGCGGGGGGGTCGTTGGGATACAATGAGCAGTTCTTC.

This chain connects TRBV28 to TRBJ2-1; 14 bases align to TRBD2. This CDR3 contains 16 residues. V shed 9 bases, J shed 12 bases, and the junction held 16 bases outside the gene matches. From germline, CDR1 is MDHEN and CDR2 SYDVKM. Here the CDR3 reads CASFGTSGGTTMRQFF. The CDR3 DNA sequence: TGTGCCAGTTTTGGGACTAGCGGGGGAACCACAATGAGGCAGTTCTTC. The full variable domain, completed using reference TRBV28 and TRBJ2-1, is DVKVTQSSRYLVKRTGEKVFLECVQDMDHENMFWYRQDPGLGLRLIYFSYDVKMKEKGDIPEGYSVSREKKERFSLILESASTNQTSMYLCASFGTSGGTTMRQFFGPGTRLTVL.

The chain couples TRBV7-6 to TRBJ2-1; 9 bases match TRBD2. The CDR3 length is 17 residues. In germline, CDR1 is SGHVS, CDR2 FNYEAQ. V lost 0 bases, J lost 7 bases, and 10 bases stayed unmatched. CDR3 protein: CASSLAGSGGPGNEQFF. The CDR3 nucleotides are TGTGCCAGCAGCTTAGCGGGTAGCGGGGGCCCTGGGAATGAGCAGTTCTTC.